These T cell receptor beta chains were read from a single sample in a study of blood T cell repertoires in COVID-19. TCRdb's copy holds only in-frame clones and misses some; the assay was immunoSEQ multiplex PCR. The table lists more than 250,000 clones, 88% of them singletons. Sequenced sample: peripheral blood. These receptors all stem from a woman in her thirties with COVID-19, enrolled during active disease. Each CDR3 is given with its conserved first and last residue. The D gene is left open where the match is weak. Clone size appears in some rows only: once, few, many, or a class for an expanded clone.

TRBJ1-1,TRBV9,few,NA,TGTGCCAGCAGCAGACAGCTAAACACTGAAGCTTTCTTT,CASSRQLNTEAFF
TRBJ2-7,TRBV5-1,NA,NA,TGCGCCAGCAGCTCCGGGACATTATTCCCCGAGCAGTACTTC,CASSSGTLFPEQYF
TRBJ1-2,TRBV28,NA,TRBD1,TGTGCCAGCAGTCCATTGGGACAGGGGGGCGGATATGGCTACACCTTC,CASSPLGQGGGYGYTF
TRBJ1-2,TRBV6-5,NA,NA,TGTGCCAGCAGTTACCTCAGGGGCGATGGCTACACCTTC,CASSYLRGDGYTF
TRBJ2-5,TRBV3-1/TRBV3-2,NA,TRBD2,TGTGCCAGCAGCTATGGACTAGCGGGGGGAGAGACCCAGTACTTC,CASSYGLAGGETQYF
TRBJ2-7,TRBV5-1,NA,NA,TGCGCCAGCAGCCTAGGTCCTGACGCCTACGAGCAGTACTTC,CASSLGPDAYEQYF
TRBJ2-3,TRBV4-1,NA,TRBD2,TGCGCCAGCAGCCGACCGGCGGGACTAGCGGGACAGGGGGATACGCAGTATTTT,CASSRPAGLAGQGDTQYF
TRBJ1-2,TRBV6-2/TRBV6-3,NA,TRBD1,TGTGCCAGCAGTCCCCTAGGGGGCCACTATGGCTACACCTTC,CASSPLGGHYGYTF
TRBJ1-2,TRBV5-1,few,NA,TGCGCCAGCAGTAGTATACAGGGCAGGGGCTACACCTTC,CASSSIQGRGYTF
TRBJ1-1,TRBV5-4,NA,NA,TGTGCCAGCAGCTCGGGAGGAGGGAACACTGAAGCTTTCTTT,CASSSGGGNTEAFF
TRBJ1-2,TRBV4-2,NA,NA,TGTGCCAGCAGCCAAGTCTCAGGGAACTATGGCTACACCTTC,CASSQVSGNYGYTF
TRBJ2-7,TRBV2,once,TRBD1,TGTGCCAGCACCGGACAGGCCCTCTCCTACGAGCAGTACTTC,CASTGQALSYEQYF
TRBJ1-4,TRBV25-1,NA,NA,TGTGCCACCGGAGGGAGGGGGAGTGAAGAAAAACTGTTTTTT,CATGGRGSEEKLFF
TRBJ1-6,TRBV27,NA,NA,TGTGCCATTGGGAGACTCTATAATTCACCCCTCCACTTT,CAIGRLYNSPLHF
TRBJ2-7,TRBV6-6,NA,NA,TGTGCCAGCAGTTTCAGGGCCCACGAGCAGTACTTC,CASSFRAHEQYF
TRBJ1-5,TRBV19,NA,NA,TGTGCCAGTAGTTTCCAGGGAAATCAGCCCCAGCATTTT,CASSFQGNQPQHF
TRBJ2-6,TRBV5-4,NA,TRBD1,TGTGCCAGCACTAGTAAACAGGGGCTCAACGTCCTGACTTTC,CASTSKQGLNVLTF
TRBJ1-5,TRBV11-3,few,NA,TGTGCCAGCAGCTTGGCGGCTGGGCCCCAGCATTTT,CASSLAAGPQHF